This TCR beta chain appears in the sequencing data of a study of T-cell reconstitution after alpha-beta-depleted transplantation in children (dated by TCRdb to 2016 to 2018). Regarding the study in general: The study quantitatively tracked T-cell immune reconstitution after TCRalphabeta/CD19-depleted allogeneic hematopoietic cell transplantation in children using TCR repertoire profiling. What the study reported, not specific to this receptor: Hyperexpanded clone frequencies declined over subsequent months; after one year, T-cell counts and TCRbeta diversity were mostly attributed to newly produced T cells. About two months after transplant, the apparently early recovery of alphabetaT-cell counts reportedly depended on just several hundred clones that had expanded rapidly and came from non-depleted graft cells. In some patients, high TCRbeta diversity at day 60 was attributed to recipient T cells and intrathymic progenitors that had survived conditioning.

This clonotype was found many times. Its antigen is currently not known. Base-call qualities are not available, and no considerably larger clone is one nucleotide away. Receptor amplification or capture employed PCR. Reads for this sample came from an Illumina HiSeq 2500. TCR libraries were prepared with molecular barcoding, using unique molecular identifiers to normalize TCRbeta repertoire quantification. TCRdb reanalyzed the raw reads on its own, using fastp at Q25 for trimming and MiXCR for clone calling, and kept in-frame beta chains. Merged by CDR3 protein, the rows form single entries marked with the most common genes and DNA. In this sample the table shows 480,000 or so distinct CDR3 sequences, 10% of which occur a single time. About 2.1% of the sample is held by the ten biggest clonotypes. Explained via the paper, the treatment or condition label denotes: allogeneic hematopoietic cell transplantation with graft depleted of TCRalphabeta T cells and CD19 B cells. Transplant recipients were children who received TCRalphabeta/CD19-depleted allogeneic hematopoietic cell grafts.

Trimming costs V 8 bases and J 3 bases, and their ends lie 14 bases apart. CDR1 and CDR2, per the germline V gene, are MDHEN and SYDVKM. The CDR3 goes from the cysteine to the phenylalanine over 13 residues. Of the read, only the CDR3 DNA is kept; its 39 bases are in frame from base 1. The sequence was obtained from a child aged 2-15 years with inherited bone marrow failure, due to receive a stem cell transplant. The source material was PBMCs, sampled before TCRalphabeta/CD19-depleted stem cell transplant. This receptor chain uses TRBV28 and TRBJ2-7; no D gene call is confident. Here the CDR3 is given as CASGVPTRYEQYF. The nucleotides are TGTGCCAGCGGGGTTCCTACACGCTACGAGCAGTACTTC.